The rows below give T cell receptor beta chains drawn from one sample of a study of blood T cell repertoires in COVID-19. Profiling relied on immunoSEQ multiplex PCR, and the TCRdb table lists in-frame clones only, not all of them. The profile shows about 59,000 clones, about nine tenths of them singletons. Sequencing was done on a sample of peripheral blood. These receptors were obtained from a human donor in a cohort sampled during active COVID-19. The CDR3 runs from the conserved cysteine through the conserved F or W. A D gene is named only where the DNA matches it firmly. Size tells how often a clone was seen (once, few, many) or the class of an expanded clone, and some rows leave it out.

CATGTGPDARGYTF | TGTGCCACCGGGACAGGGCCCGACGCGAGAGGCTACACCTTC | TRBD1 | TRBJ1-2 | NA | TRBV28
CASSLTGGSEKLFF | TGCGCCAGCAGCTTGACAGGGGGCTCTGAAAAACTGTTTTTT | TRBD1 | TRBJ1-4 | NA | TRBV5-1
CASIIAGGFGTDTQYF | TGTGCCAGCATCATAGCGGGGGGGTTCGGTACAGATACGCAGTATTTT | TRBD2 | TRBJ2-3 | NA | TRBV6-6
CATSTDGQGKYGYTF | TGTGCCACCAGCACCGACGGACAGGGGAAGTATGGCTACACCTTC | TRBD1 | TRBJ1-2 | NA | TRBV15
CAISEPGTGYGYTF | TGTGCCATCAGTGAGCCCGGGACAGGGTACGGCTACACCTTC | TRBD1 | TRBJ1-2 | NA | TRBV10-3
CATSATGTTDTQYF | TGTGCCACCAGTGCGACAGGCACCACAGATACGCAGTATTTT | NA | TRBJ2-3 | NA | TRBV24-1
CATSDPRSAGDTQYF | TGTGCCACCAGTGACCCTCGGTCGGCGGGGGATACGCAGTATTTT | NA | TRBJ2-3 | NA | TRBV24-1
CASSSLAGGRGPHEQYF | TGTGCCAGCAGTTCCCTAGCGGGGGGCCGGGGTCCCCACGAGCAGTACTTC | TRBD2 | TRBJ2-7 | NA | TRBV27
CASSPEIMGVKETQYF | TGTGCCAGCAGCCCCGAAATTATGGGAGTCAAAGAGACCCAGTACTTC | NA | TRBJ2-5 | NA | TRBV4-2
CASSLGGGPETQYF | TGTGCCAGCAGCCTCGGGGGGGGGCCCGAGACCCAGTACTTC | TRBD2 | TRBJ2-5 | NA | TRBV3-1/TRBV3-2
CASSDPLAGKETQYF | TGCGCCAGCAGTGATCCCCTAGCGGGAAAAGAGACCCAGTACTTC | TRBD2 | TRBJ2-5 | NA | TRBV10-1
CASSLRGVAGTEEQYF | TGTGCCAGCAGCCTCCGGGGGGTAGCGGGGACGGAGGAGCAGTACTTC | TRBD2 | TRBJ2-7 | NA | TRBV9
CASSLTGAYNEQFF | TGCGCCAGCAGCCTCACAGGGGCCTACAATGAGCAGTTCTTC | TRBD1 | TRBJ2-1 | NA | TRBV4-3
CASSFGLAGVGEQYF | TGTGCCAGCAGCTTCGGACTAGCGGGAGTGGGGGAGCAGTACTTC | TRBD2 | TRBJ2-7 | NA | TRBV11-2
CAISDGRGRGEAFF | TGTGCCATCAGTGATGGGAGGGGAAGGGGTGAAGCTTTCTTT | NA | TRBJ1-1 | NA | TRBV10-3
CASIPFSGISYEQYF | TGTGCCAGCATCCCCTTCTCCGGTATCTCCTACGAGCAGTACTTC | NA | TRBJ2-7 | NA | TRBV2
CASSLGLSGGARDTQYF | TGTGCCAGCAGCTTAGGCCTGAGCGGGGGGGCACGGGATACGCAGTATTTT | TRBD2 | TRBJ2-3 | NA | TRBV7-2
CASGLLAGGTNTGELFF | TGTGCTAGTGGTTTATTAGCGGGGGGCACTAACACCGGGGAGCTGTTTTTT | TRBD2 | TRBJ2-2 | medium-sized | TRBV12-5